Below are 5 T cell receptor beta chains sequenced from a single sample in a study of human T cells and chemical hapten exposure (dated by TCRdb to about 2021). Library method: RACE. The sequencing machine was a NextSeq 500. TCRdb took the public reads, trimmed them with fastp at Q25, ran MiXCR for clone calling and kept in-frame beta chains. Each entry merges the rows of one CDR3 protein and shows their most common DNA and genes. This sample is represented by 150,000 to 200,000 distinct CDR3 sequences; around 23% of them were singletons. The ten largest clones add up to roughly 2.3% of the sample. The sample's time point label is to be understood as: patch test 3, about 24 weeks after DPC sensitization. This sample's treatment or condition label indicates: therapeutic diphenylcyclopropenone sensitization with weekly scalp DPC. Sequences were derived from whole blood, sampled in connection with sensitization to the hapten diphenylcyclopropenone (DPC). These receptors were obtained from a woman aged 40 to 50 with alopecia areata. Some clones in this sample may be carry-over from other donors' samples.

The chain joins TRBV20-1 to TRBJ1-6, with D tentatively TRBD1 (5 bases). The germline V gene encodes CDR1 DFQATT and CDR2 SNEGSKA (reference sequence). V was pared by 4 bases and J by 2 bases, with 15 bases between. The CDR3 contains 16 residues. In DNA, the CDR3 is TGCAGTGCTACGCCAGGACGGGGCACCTATAATTCACCCCTCCACTTT. This translates into CSATPGRGTYNSPLHF.

This clonotype was recorded a few times. The gene calls are TRBV2 and TRBJ2-7, with D tentatively TRBD2 (6 bases). Germline CDR1 is SNHLY and CDR2 is FYNNEI. Deletions cut 4 bases from V and 3 bases from J, with 13 bases between. This CDR3 is built from 14 residues. The CDR3 bases are TGTGCCAGCAGTGTAGGAGGGGTACGCTACGAGCAGTACTTC. This translates into CASSVGGVRYEQYF.

This clonotype was seen a handful of times. The chain links TRBV10-3 to TRBJ2-7; D is tentatively TRBD1 or TRBD2 (5 bases each). Germline assignment: CDR1 ENHRY and CDR2 SYGVKD. V lost 8 bases and J 5 bases, leaving 22 bases between the germline ends. This CDR3 contains 15 residues. In DNA form, the CDR3 reads TGTGCCATCGCCAGGGTGGCGGGTTCCATCCACGAGCAGTACTTC. Its protein is CAIARVAGSIHEQYF.

The rearrangement joins TRBV5-1 to TRBJ2-7, with TRBD2 identical over 7 bases. The CDR3 spans 13 residues. Germline V lookup: CDR1 SGHRS, CDR2 YFSETQ. After removal of 2 bases from V and 7 bases from J, the junction contained 6 bases not matched to a gene. The CDR3 nucleotides are TGCGCCAGCAGCTTCGCGGGAGTTTCGGAGCAGTACTTC. It specifies CASSFAGVSEQYF. Full variable domain (outside the CDR3, taken from reference TRBV5-1 and TRBJ2-7): KAGVTQTPRYLIKTRGQQVTLSCSPISGHRSVSWYQQTPGQGLQFLFEYFSETQRNKGNFPGRFSGRQFSNSRSEMNVSTLELGDSALYLCASSFAGVSEQYFGPGTRLTVT.

This clonotype has only a few counts. This chain joins TRBV7-9 and TRBJ2-7; tentatively, D is TRBD2 (5 bases). The germline V and J ends were trimmed by 5 bases and 1 base, with 9 bases remaining between them. The germline CDR1 and CDR2 sequences are SEHNR and FQNEAQ (reference sequence). The CDR3 is 13 residues long. Written as DNA, the CDR3 is TGTGCCAGCAGCGGGAGTGGGTCCTACGAGCAGTACTTC. It yields the protein CASSGSGSYEQYF.